A single sample gave rise to the 18 T cell receptor beta chains below, sequenced in a study of cytomegalovirus exposure and HLA in healthy donors. Primers: 60 Vbeta forward and 13 Jbeta reverse. Libraries were prepared by immunoSEQ multiplex PCR; TCRdb keeps only in-frame clonotypes and omits some of them. There are 140,000 to 150,000 clones in the sample; 80% occur only once, and about 5% lies in the top ten. Sequenced material: PBMCs. All receptors come from a man in his forties in good health and CMV-seronegative.

Remarks on this clone: Germline and junction disagree at one end, which may indicate a read error. The chain links TRBV2 to TRBJ2-7, with D maybe TRBD2 (6 bases). Germline values: CDR1 SNHLY, CDR2 FYNNEI. The CDR3 spans 10 residues. CDR3 nucleotide sequence: TGTGCCAGCAGTGAGCGGGACTGGACATTC. Its protein product is CASSERDWTF. The full variable domain, completed using reference TRBV2 and TRBJ2-7, is EPEVTQTPSHQVTQMGQEVILRCVPISNHLYFYWYRQILGQKVEFLVSFYNNEISEKSEIFDDQFSVERPDGSNFTLKIRSTKLEDSAMYFCASSERDWTFGPGTRLTVT.

This chain uses TRBV5-8 with TRBJ1-1; TRBD1 agrees at 9 bases. This CDR3 has 15 residues. The germline gives CDR1 SGHTS, CDR2 YDEGEE. Trimming cost V 6 bases and J 0 bases; bases outside gene matches: 6. The CDR3 here is CASTSGQGLNTEAFF. The CDR3 nucleotides read TGTGCCAGCACCTCCGGACAGGGGTTGAACACTGAAGCTTTCTTT.

The gene calls are TRBV4-3 and TRBJ1-3; D not resolved. The V end was cut by 0 bases, the J end by 0 bases, with 9 bases between. This CDR3 has 16 amino acids. Germline loops: CDR1 LGHNA, CDR2 YSLEER. Here the CDR3 reads CASSQDSASSGNTIYF. CDR3 bases: TGCGCCAGCAGCCAAGATTCAGCTAGCTCTGGAAACACCATATATTTT.

The chain couples TRBV19 to TRBJ2-7; D not resolved. Germline values: CDR1 LNHDA, CDR2 SQIVND (reference sequence). The germline V and J ends were trimmed by 4 bases and 2 bases, with 3 bases remaining between them. The length of the CDR3 is 11 residues. CDR3 in DNA: TGTGCCAGTAGTACCGCCTACGAGCAGTACTTC. Translated: CASSTAYEQYF.

The chain has TRBV10-1 and TRBJ2-7; 10 bases align to TRBD2. Germline V gives CDR1 WNHNN, CDR2 SYGVQD (reference sequence). The junction had 1 base not matched to a gene; V was cut back by 2 bases and J by 0 bases. The CDR3 covers 15 residues. CDR3 DNA sequence: TGCGCCAGCAGTGAGGGACTAGCGGACTCCTACGAGCAGTACTTC. Residues: CASSEGLADSYEQYF.

The chain combines TRBV7-9 with TRBJ1-4; 7 nucleotides match TRBD1. Germline-derived CDR1 and CDR2 are SEHNR and FQNEAQ (reference sequence). The ends lost 4 bases at V and 8 bases at J; junction bases unmatched: 7. The length of the CDR3 is 14 residues. The CDR3, as DNA: TGTGCCAGCAGCTCGACAGGGTTTCAAGAAAAACTGTTTTTT. This sequence encodes CASSSTGFQEKLFF.

This clone showed up just once. The V call is TRBV7-3, the J call TRBJ1-1; TRBD1 agrees at 7 bases. V dropped 5 bases and J dropped 4; count of bases not matched to a gene: 4. CDR3 size: 13 residues. Germline V gene data show CDR1 as SGHTA and CDR2 as FQGTGA. The CDR3 coding sequence is TGTGCCAGCAGCAGGACAGGTAGCACTGAAGCTTTCTTT. Its protein product is CASSRTGSTEAFF.

As concerns this clone: The junction and the germline gene differ at one end; a read error may be behind it. The rearrangement joins TRBV28 to TRBJ1-6, with TRBD1 identical over 7 bases. This CDR3 comprises 15 residues. In germline, CDR1 is MDHEN, CDR2 SYDVKM. The CDR3 DNA sequence: TGTGCCGGCAGGGGAGCAGCAGGGGGGAATTCACCCCTCCACTTT. Translation gives CAGRGAAGGNSPLHF.

V and J are TRBV2 and TRBJ1-1; unclear D gene. Per the germline V gene, CDR1 is SNHLY and CDR2 is FYNNEI. Trimming took off 7 bases at V and 2 bases at J, with 11 bases between the two ends. CDR3 length: 13 residues. CDR3 protein: CASKTDLNTEAFF. The CDR3 DNA sequence: TGTGCCAGCAAGACTGACTTAAACACTGAAGCTTTCTTT.

The CDR3 coding sequence is TGTGCCAGCAGTTTAACCGCTGGGACTAGCGGGGGGGGCACAGATACGCAGTATTTT. Translation gives CASSLTAGTSGGGTDTQYF. The chain combines TRBV28 with TRBJ2-3, with 16 positions matching TRBD2. The CDR3 spans 19 residues. Looked up from germline, CDR1 is MDHEN and CDR2 is SYDVKM. Trimming removed 2 bases from V and 1 base from J; junction bases left unmatched: 6.

The chain uses TRBV5-1 and TRBJ2-3; D not certain. The germline V gene has CDR1 SGHRS and CDR2 YFSETQ. The V end lost 3 bases, the J end lost 3 bases, and 14 bases lay between the germline ends. This CDR3 has 15 residues. CDR3 sequence reads: CASSSATNPTDTQYF. CDR3 coding DNA: TGCGCCAGCAGCTCAGCTACTAATCCAACAGATACGCAGTATTTT.

V usage is TRBV7-2 and J usage is TRBJ2-1; 7 bases fit TRBD1. V shed 7 bases and J 2 bases; nucleotides not matched to a gene: 8. Germline CDR1 SGHTA, CDR2 FQGNSA. This CDR3 is 15 amino acids long. CDR3 protein: CASTQTGSPYNEQFF. The CDR3 DNA sequence: TGTGCCAGCACCCAGACAGGGAGCCCCTACAATGAGCAGTTCTTC.

This clone was counted a single time. The V call is TRBV10-1, the J call TRBJ2-5; TRBD1 agrees at 8 bases. CDR3 length: 13 amino acids. J was trimmed by 11 bases and V by 2 bases; bases with no gene match: 7. From germline, CDR1 is WNHNN and CDR2 SYGVQD (reference sequence). This CDR3 is CASSEGQGLGQYF. CDR3 sequence (DNA): TGCGCCAGCAGTGAGGGACAGGGATTAGGGCAGTACTTC.

Only one count was recorded for this clone. V and J are TRBV5-1 and TRBJ2-6, with D possibly TRBD1 on 6 matching bases. Germline CDR1 reads SGHRS; CDR2 reads YFSETQ. This CDR3 has 16 residues. V shed 9 bases and J shed 0 bases, with 16 bases lying between them. CDR3 sequence (DNA): TGCGCCACCCAACAGGGTCCCCCCTCTGGGGCCAACGTCCTGACTTTC. Residues: CATQQGPPSGANVLTF.

V usage is TRBV18 and J usage is TRBJ2-7; D remains unclear. The CDR3 is made up of 14 amino acids. CDR1 is KGHSH, CDR2 LQKENI, per germline. V dropped 6 bases and J dropped 4 bases, with 16 bases sitting between them. The CDR3 is CASSLGQDWYEQYF. Written as DNA, the CDR3 is TGTGCCAGCTCTCTTGGGCAGGATTGGTACGAGCAGTACTTC.

V and J are TRBV19 and TRBJ1-2, with D tentatively TRBD1 (6 bases). The CDR3 totals 15 residues. CDR1 is LNHDA, CDR2 SQIVND, per germline (reference sequence). V was pared by 6 bases and J by 5 bases, with 19 bases between. CDR3 residues: CASSRPGQSLYGYTF. The CDR3 coding sequence is TGTGCCAGTAGCCGACCCGGACAGTCCCTTTATGGCTACACCTTC.

The chain links TRBV25-1 to TRBJ2-7, with a tentative D call TRBD1 (5 bases). The CDR3 covers 16 residues. V gave up 3 bases and J gave up 5 bases, with 20 bases separating them. Germline lookup yields CDR1 MGHDK and CDR2 SYGVNS. CDR3 residues: CASSDAIGQFNHEQYF. The CDR3 nucleotides are TGTGCCAGCAGTGACGCTATTGGACAATTCAACCACGAGCAGTACTTC.

J is TRBJ2-5 and V is TRBV19; TRBD2 aligns across 10 bases. V lost 3 bases and J lost 3; bases outside the gene matches: 13. The CDR3 runs to 18 residues. Germline V lookup: CDR1 LNHDA, CDR2 SQIVND (reference sequence). The CDR3 sequence is CASSIIRRSGGEKETQYF. CDR3 coding DNA: TGTGCCAGTAGTATTATCAGGAGAAGCGGGGGGGAAAAAGAGACCCAGTACTTC.